The clone carrying this TCR beta chain was counted between two and nine times. From the 5' RACE reads, TCRdb called clonotypes with MiXCR, one entry per CDR3 protein. The profile shows approximately 140,000 distinct CDR3 sequences, more than 7% of them singletons. V was shortened by 6 bases and J by 8 bases, with 16 bases between the two germline ends. The length of the CDR3 is 13 residues. Germline V gives CDR1 MDHEN, CDR2 SYDVKM. This entry is derived from a study of CD8 T cells in ankylosing spondylitis. Sample: synovial fluid, either unsorted or a sorted T cell fraction (not recorded which). The chain joins TRBV28 to TRBJ1-2; D gene unclear. This sequence originates from a male donor with ankylosing spondylitis. As DNA, the CDR3 is TGTGCCAGCAGACCAGGCAGCAGGTCCGGCTACACCTTC. This gives the protein CASRPGSRSGYTF.